This T cell receptor beta chain was recorded in a study of cytotoxic CD8 clonotypes in ibrutinib-treated CLL. Looking at the study overall: Response samples were obtained once patients had received a median approximately 11 months of treatment, range 6 to 36.

General study points: Baseline values of clonality outstripped age-matched healthy donors and followed circulating CD8+ T-cell counts. A rise in clonality was seen at ibrutinib response, and a fall back toward baseline was seen at progression.

With sequencing, the targeted depth ranged from 1 in 200,000 to 1 in 1 million T cells. Using immunoSEQ multiplex PCR, the repertoire was profiled, and TCRdb retains in-frame clones only, with some absent. The sample lists approximately 330,000 clones; around four fifths were seen once. As for this clone: Antigen specificity is unknown.

The clonotype was recovered from a human donor with chronic lymphocytic leukemia. Here the sequenced sample was PBMCs, taken before ibrutinib treatment.

CDR3 in amino acids: CASSSRTGGGDGYTF. CDR3 DNA sequence: TGCGCCAGCAGCTCTAGGACAGGGGGTGGAGATGGCTACACCTTC. This sequence joins TRBV5-1 and TRBJ1-2; 10 nucleotides align to TRBD1. Germline loops: CDR1 SGHRS, CDR2 YFSETQ. The trim removed 3 bases at V and 6 bases at J, leaving 8 bases unmatched. The CDR3 has 15 residues.